The present T cell receptor (beta chain) was sequenced within a study of T cell responses to AZD1222 COVID-19 vaccine. Broader study findings: Repertoire samples came only from after the peak T cell response. Spike-spanning, vaccine-associated CD4 TCRs were dominant at 160-218 and 743-854. Baseline seropositives among AZD1222 recipients totaled only five to seven. White British donors predominated, females outnumbered males, and clonal diversity was possibly underestimated.

Repertoires were generated with immunoSEQ multiplex PCR, while TCRdb's copy carries only in-frame clones and drops some. The sample lists some 190,000 clones; roughly 92% were seen once. Trimming left V 2 bases short and J 5 bases short, with 12 bases between. The germline V gene has CDR1 MNHEY and CDR2 SMNVEV (reference sequence). CDR3 length: 14 residues. To note about this clone: Its antigen is undetermined.

This clonotype was obtained from an adult in good health. The chain carries TRBV27 and TRBJ1-2; D call uncertain. The source was peripheral blood, collected on day 0 of AZD1222 vaccination. The chain's CDR3 is CASSLAPGFYGYTF. CDR3 DNA sequence: TGTGCCAGCAGTTTAGCGCCGGGCTTTTATGGCTACACCTTC.